A selection of T cell receptor beta chains follows, all from one sample in a study of T cell responses to AZD1222 COVID-19 vaccine. Assay used: immunoSEQ multiplex PCR; TCRdb lists only in-frame clones, some missing. The table includes over 100,000 clones, roughly 90% detected once. The material was peripheral blood, obtained on day 0 of AZD1222 vaccination. These receptors originate from an adult in good health. The CDR3 runs from the conserved cysteine through the conserved F or W. A D gene is named only where the DNA matches it firmly. Size tells how often a clone was seen (once, few, many) or the class of an expanded clone, and some rows leave it out.

v_gene	abundance	d_gene	j_gene	CDR3nt	CDR3aa
TRBV27	-	-	TRBJ1-2	TGTGCCAGCAGTTTATCGCCCGCCGGGAACTATGGCTACACCTTC	CASSLSPAGNYGYTF
TRBV29-1	few	TRBD1	TRBJ1-1	TGCAGCGTAGGGGACAGGGAGAGAGCTGAAGCTTTCTTT	CSVGDRERAEAFF
TRBV28	-	-	TRBJ1-6	TGTGCCAGCATACAGGGAGGCTCACCCCTCCACTTT	CASIQGGSPLHF
TRBV7-7	once	TRBD2	TRBJ2-1	TGTGCTAGCAGCCCCGGGACTAGCGGGGACAATGAGCAGTTCTTC	CASSPGTSGDNEQFF
TRBV7-9	-	-	TRBJ1-6	TGTGCCAGCAGCTTGTCGGGACGGTATAATTCACCCCTCCACTTT	CASSLSGRYNSPLHF
TRBV9	-	-	TRBJ1-1	TGTGCCAGCAGCGTCACTCCGGGACATACGAACACTGAAGCTTTCTTT	CASSVTPGHTNTEAFF
TRBV7-6	-	TRBD2	TRBJ2-5	TGTGCCAGCAGCTTAACGGGCGGGAGGAGGGCCCAAGAGACCCAGTACTTC	CASSLTGGRRAQETQYF
TRBV11-1	-	-	TRBJ2-1	TGTGCCAGCAGCTCGGCCCCGGGACAAGATTACAATGAGCAGTTCTTC	CASSSAPGQDYNEQFF
TRBV4-2	-	-	TRBJ2-3	TGTGCCAGCAGCCAATCGGGGCTAAGCACCGCAGATACGCAGTATTTT	CASSQSGLSTADTQYF
TRBV21-1	-	-	TRBJ2-6	TGTGCCAGCAGCAAGGCGGGAAGTGGTCTCTCTGGGGCCAACGTCCTGACTTTC	CASSKAGSGLSGANVLTF
TRBV2	-	TRBD1	TRBJ2-2	TGTGCCAGCAGACCGGGACAGGCTTACACCGGGGAGCTGTTTTTT	CASRPGQAYTGELFF
TRBV11-2	-	TRBD2	TRBJ2-7	TGTGCCAGCAGCTCTGGACTAGCGAGAAACTACGAGCAGTACTTC	CASSSGLARNYEQYF
TRBV12-3/TRBV12-4	-	-	TRBJ1-1	TGTGCCAGCAGTTTCTTGGAGAACACTGAAGCTTTCTTT	CASSFLENTEAFF
TRBV5-4	-	-	TRBJ1-1	TGTGCCAGCAGCTTCGGGGGAAAGAACACTGAAGCTTTCTTT	CASSFGGKNTEAFF
TRBV10-1	once	TRBD2	TRBJ2-2	TGCGCCAGCAGTGAAGGTCGACTAGCGGGCCGAGAGGGTAACACCGGGGAGCTGTTTTTT	CASSEGRLAGREGNTGELFF
TRBV20-1	few	-	TRBJ2-3	TGCAGTGCCCAGGGGACAGATACGCAGTATTTT	CSAQGTDTQYF
TRBV7-2	-	-	TRBJ2-1	TGTGCCAGCAGCCGGGTGGTCTCCTACAATGAGCAGTTCTTC	CASSRVVSYNEQFF
TRBV3-1/TRBV3-2	-	TRBD1	TRBJ2-7	TGTGCCAGCAGCCAAGACAGGGGGCCCTCCTACGAGCAGTACTTC	CASSQDRGPSYEQYF
TRBV2	-	-	TRBJ2-7	TGTGCCAGCAGTGAAGTAGGGTTGAGCTCCTACGAGCAGTACTTC	CASSEVGLSSYEQYF
TRBV28	-	-	TRBJ2-7	TGTGCCAGCAGTCTACCCCCGTGGAAGGCGCAGTACTTC	CASSLPPWKAQYF
TRBV6-5	-	-	TRBJ1-5	TGTGCCAGCAAGGGGAGTAGCAATCAGCCCCAGCATTTT	CASKGSSNQPQHF
TRBV29-1	-	-	TRBJ1-2	TGCAGCGTTGAATACCCTGGGTACCTCGAGGGCTACACCTTC	CSVEYPGYLEGYTF
TRBV28	-	-	TRBJ1-5	TGTGCCAGCACCCCCCCCAATCTTCGGTCCCAGCATTTT	CASTPPNLRSQHF
TRBV7-3	-	TRBD2	TRBJ2-3	TGTGCCAGCAGCTTACTGGCGGGAGGGGGAGATACGCAGTATTTT	CASSLLAGGGDTQYF
TRBV18	-	-	TRBJ1-6	TGTGCCAGCTCACCGGCAGGGGATGATTCACCCCTCCACTTT	CASSPAGDDSPLHF
TRBV5-1	-	-	TRBJ1-1	TGCGCCAGCAGCCCTCGGGGACAGAACACTGAAGCTTTCTTT	CASSPRGQNTEAFF
TRBV18	once	TRBD2	TRBJ2-1	TGTGCCAGTGCCGGGACTAGTCCCGATGAGCAGTTCTTC	CASAGTSPDEQFF
TRBV6-6	-	TRBD1	TRBJ2-1	TGTGCCAGCAGAACCGGGACAGATTACAATGAGCAGTTCTTC	CASRTGTDYNEQFF
TRBV4-2	-	-	TRBJ1-4	TGTGCCAGCAGCCAAGAAGGAGGGCGAGGACGCGATAAAATCAATGAAAAACTGTTTTTT	CASSQEGGRGRDKINEKLFF
TRBV3-1/TRBV3-2	once	TRBD2	TRBJ2-5	TGTGCCAGCAGCCAAAGAGGCGGGGGGGCACGAGAGACCCAGTACTTC	CASSQRGGGARETQYF
TRBV4-1	-	TRBD1	TRBJ1-1	TGCGCCAGCAGCCAAGAACCCATCGACAGGGTGGCTACTGAAGCTTTCTTT	CASSQEPIDRVATEAFF
TRBV5-1	-	TRBD1	TRBJ2-1	TGCGCCAGCAGCCCGGGACAGGGGGCGTATGAGCAGTTCTTC	CASSPGQGAYEQFF
TRBV21-1	-	-	TRBJ1-2	TGTGCCAGCAGCAAAGAGGGAGGGTGGGGCTACACCTTC	CASSKEGGWGYTF
TRBV24-1	-	-	TRBJ2-7	TGTGCCACCAGTGACCTCAACTACGAGCAGTACTTC	CATSDLNYEQYF
TRBV30	-	-	TRBJ1-1	TGTGCCTGGAGACGGACGGCGAACACTGAAGCTTTCTTT	CAWRRTANTEAFF
TRBV7-8	-	-	TRBJ2-1	TGTGCCAGCAGCTCCTTGGGGGCACGAAAAAAATACAATGAGCAGTTCTTC	CASSSLGARKKYNEQFF
TRBV29-1	-	-	TRBJ1-4	TGCAGCGTTGAGGGAGGGAACAGGGAAAATGAAAAACTGTTTTTT	CSVEGGNRENEKLFF
TRBV18	-	TRBD1	TRBJ1-1	TGTGCCAGCTCACCCCGGGGAGGGGGCGAAGCTTTCTTT	CASSPRGGGEAFF
TRBV9	-	-	TRBJ2-4	TGTGCCAGCAGCGAAGGAGCAGGGTTCATTCAGTACTTC	CASSEGAGFIQYF
TRBV18	-	-	TRBJ1-6	TGTGCCAGCTCACCACCGGGGCCTCGGGGTAATTCACCCCTCCACTTT	CASSPPGPRGNSPLHF
TRBV27	-	-	TRBJ2-7	TGTGCCAGCAGTTTTGGGGTTTGGGACGAGCAGTACTTC	CASSFGVWDEQYF
TRBV6-5	-	-	TRBJ1-1	TGTGCCAGCAGGCCCCCGGGTGAAGCTTTCTTT	CASRPPGEAFF
TRBV30	-	-	TRBJ2-3	TGTGCCTGGAGTGGGGAGGAGGGGGATACGCAGTATTTT	CAWSGEEGDTQYF
TRBV5-1	-	-	TRBJ1-2	TGCGCCAGCAGCTTGGCCCTCGCTAACTATGGCTACACCTTC	CASSLALANYGYTF
TRBV27	-	-	TRBJ1-2	TGTGCCAGCAGTTTATCACCGGGGGAAGACTATGGCTACACCTTC	CASSLSPGEDYGYTF
TRBV5-6	few	-	TRBJ1-2	TGTGCCAGCAGCTCCCTGAGATGGGGGTATGGCTACACCTTC	CASSSLRWGYGYTF
TRBV5-8	-	TRBD1	TRBJ1-3	TGTGCCAGCAGCTTAGGGGACAGCTTCTCTGGAAACACCATATATTTT	CASSLGDSFSGNTIYF
TRBV7-9	once	TRBD2	TRBJ2-1	TGTGCCAGCAGCTCCATTAGCGGGACCTACAATGAGCAGTTCTTC	CASSSISGTYNEQFF
TRBV24-1	-	TRBD2	TRBJ2-3	TGTGCCACCAATTGGGGACTAGCGGGGGGACCCACAGATACGCAGTATTTT	CATNWGLAGGPTDTQYF
TRBV9	-	TRBD2	TRBJ2-1	TGTGCCAGCAGCCGAGATCCCGGACTAGCGGGAGGGGAGCAGTTCTTC	CASSRDPGLAGGEQFF
TRBV19	-	TRBD1	TRBJ1-1	TGTGCCAGTAGTACCCGACAGGGGGCGAACACTGAAGCTTTCTTT	CASSTRQGANTEAFF